This T cell receptor beta chain was obtained from a study of T cell changes during pregnancy in multiple sclerosis. Clones were read by immunoSEQ multiplex PCR, and TCRdb kept only the in-frame ones, dropping some. The repertoire holds about 56,000 clones, about nine tenths seen once, with approximately 0.4% in the top ten. Losses at the gene ends were 4 bases for V and 5 bases for J; bases not matched to a gene: 16. Germline CDR1 reads SNHLY; CDR2 reads FYNNEI. The CDR3 has 17 residues. The material sequenced was CD4+ T cells from peripheral blood mononuclear cells, taken in the third trimester of pregnancy. This chain joins TRBV2 and TRBJ2-5, with TRBD2 identical over 7 bases. This sequence was found in a female donor with multiple sclerosis, enrolled in a pregnancy study. In DNA, the CDR3 is TGTGCCAGCAGTGTACCCTTTGGCGGCCCAGCGGGGGAGACCCAGTACTTC. It codes for CASSVPFGGPAGETQYF.